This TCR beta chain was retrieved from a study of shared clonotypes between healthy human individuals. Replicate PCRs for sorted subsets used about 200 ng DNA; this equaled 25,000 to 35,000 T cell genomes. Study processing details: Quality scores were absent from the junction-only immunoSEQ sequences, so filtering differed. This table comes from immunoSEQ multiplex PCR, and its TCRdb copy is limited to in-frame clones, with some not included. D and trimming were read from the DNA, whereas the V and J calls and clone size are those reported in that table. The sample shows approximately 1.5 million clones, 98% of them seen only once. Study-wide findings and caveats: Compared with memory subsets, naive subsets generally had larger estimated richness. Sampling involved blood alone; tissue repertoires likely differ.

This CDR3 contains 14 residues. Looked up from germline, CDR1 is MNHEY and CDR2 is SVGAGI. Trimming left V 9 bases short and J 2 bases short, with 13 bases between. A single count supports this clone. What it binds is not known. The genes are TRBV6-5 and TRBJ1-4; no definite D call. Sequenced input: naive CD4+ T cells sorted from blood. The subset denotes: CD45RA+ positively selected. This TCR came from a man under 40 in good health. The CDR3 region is CASGRLGTNEKLFF. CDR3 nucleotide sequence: TGTGCCAGTGGGCGACTGGGGACTAATGAAAAACTGTTTTTT.